A selection of T cell receptor beta chains follows, all from one sample in a study of OX40 agonist ivuxolimab in advanced cancers. TCRdb's copy holds only in-frame clones and misses some; the assay was immunoSEQ multiplex PCR. The table has approximately 70,000 clones, 75% to 90% seen once; the top ten hold roughly 0.89%. Material: CD4+ or CD8+ T cells sorted from blood, obtained in a trial of the OX40 agonist ivuxolimab. Every receptor here comes from an adult with an advanced solid tumor such as melanoma, head and neck, liver or kidney cancer. Both conserved end residues are part of each CDR3. The D gene is left open where the match is weak. The size of a clone is reported for some rows only, either as once, few or many, or as a class for expanded clones.

v_call: TRBV7-2; clone_size: .; d_call: TRBD1; j_call: TRBJ2-1; cdr3_nt: TGTGCCAGCAGCCCCCGACAGGGGGGCAATGAGCAGTTCTTC; cdr3_aa: CASSPRQGGNEQFF
v_call: TRBV11-3; clone_size: few; d_call: .; j_call: TRBJ2-7; cdr3_nt: TGTGCCAGCAGCCCCCAGATTCAGTCCTACGAGCAGTACTTC; cdr3_aa: CASSPQIQSYEQYF
v_call: TRBV11-3; clone_size: .; d_call: .; j_call: TRBJ1-1; cdr3_nt: TGTGCCAGCACCGTCACCGGGGCTGAAGCTTTCTTT; cdr3_aa: CASTVTGAEAFF
v_call: TRBV18; clone_size: .; d_call: .; j_call: TRBJ2-5; cdr3_nt: TGTGCCAGCTCACCTGAAGAGACCCAGTACTTC; cdr3_aa: CASSPEETQYF
v_call: TRBV7-2; clone_size: .; d_call: .; j_call: TRBJ2-5; cdr3_nt: TGTGCCAGCAGACCTAGGGGGAGAGAGACCCAGTACTTC; cdr3_aa: CASRPRGRETQYF
v_call: TRBV5-4; clone_size: .; d_call: TRBD1; j_call: TRBJ2-1; cdr3_nt: TGTGCCAGCAGTCCTGGACAGGGGAACTACAATGAGCAGTTCTTC; cdr3_aa: CASSPGQGNYNEQFF
v_call: TRBV28; clone_size: .; d_call: TRBD2; j_call: TRBJ2-7; cdr3_nt: TGTGCCAGCAGTTTAGGCGGGGGAACAACCTACGAGCAGTACTTC; cdr3_aa: CASSLGGGTTYEQYF
v_call: TRBV9; clone_size: .; d_call: .; j_call: TRBJ2-6; cdr3_nt: TGTGCCAGCAGCCCGGGGCCCTCTGGGGCCAACGTCCTGACTTTC; cdr3_aa: CASSPGPSGANVLTF
v_call: TRBV5-5; clone_size: .; d_call: TRBD1; j_call: TRBJ2-1; cdr3_nt: TGTGCCAGCAGGTCGCAGGGGGACTCCTACAATGAGCAGTTCTTC; cdr3_aa: CASRSQGDSYNEQFF
v_call: TRBV9; clone_size: .; d_call: .; j_call: TRBJ2-1; cdr3_nt: TGTGCCAGCAGCGGACGGACGGAGAGCTCCTACAATGAGCAGTTCTTC; cdr3_aa: CASSGRTESSYNEQFF
v_call: TRBV19; clone_size: .; d_call: TRBD1; j_call: TRBJ2-2; cdr3_nt: TGTGCCAGTACCACTACAGGGGGGTGGGACACCGGGGAGCTGTTTTTT; cdr3_aa: CASTTTGGWDTGELFF
v_call: TRBV6-1; clone_size: .; d_call: TRBD1; j_call: TRBJ1-2; cdr3_nt: TGTGCCAGCAGTGATTGGCAGGGGGCGGTCTATGGCTACACCTTC; cdr3_aa: CASSDWQGAVYGYTF
v_call: TRBV5-6; clone_size: .; d_call: TRBD1; j_call: TRBJ2-7; cdr3_nt: TGTGCCAGCAGCGCGCTCCCGACAGGGACCCTAGGTTCCTACGAGCAGTACTTC; cdr3_aa: CASSALPTGTLGSYEQYF
v_call: TRBV6-5; clone_size: .; d_call: .; j_call: TRBJ1-4; cdr3_nt: TGTGCCAGCAGTTACTTGGGGACGTCTAAGGAAAAACTGTTTTTT; cdr3_aa: CASSYLGTSKEKLFF
v_call: TRBV11-3; clone_size: few; d_call: TRBD2; j_call: TRBJ2-1; cdr3_nt: TGTGCCAGCAGCCCTTCCGGGACTAGCGTAAGCTCCTACAATGAGCAGTTCTTC; cdr3_aa: CASSPSGTSVSSYNEQFF
v_call: TRBV7-2; clone_size: .; d_call: TRBD2; j_call: TRBJ2-5; cdr3_nt: TGTGCCAGCAGCTTAGGGGGAGGGAGAAGGGGGACCCAGTACTTC; cdr3_aa: CASSLGGGRRGTQYF
v_call: TRBV9; clone_size: .; d_call: .; j_call: TRBJ1-1; cdr3_nt: TGTGCCAGCAGCTCGAGGAGAGGGGGTAGCACTGAAGCTTTCTTT; cdr3_aa: CASSSRRGGSTEAFF
v_call: TRBV2; clone_size: .; d_call: TRBD1; j_call: TRBJ1-5; cdr3_nt: TGTGCCAGCAGGGGACAGGGAAATCAGCCCCAGCATTTT; cdr3_aa: CASRGQGNQPQHF
v_call: TRBV19; clone_size: .; d_call: .; j_call: TRBJ1-1; cdr3_nt: TGTGCCAGTACCTCGGACGGTGGGACAGCTTTCTTT; cdr3_aa: CASTSDGGTAFF
v_call: TRBV9; clone_size: .; d_call: .; j_call: TRBJ1-1; cdr3_nt: TGTGCCAGCAGCGTTTTTAGAGGGGGGGACACTGAAGCTTTCTTT; cdr3_aa: CASSVFRGGDTEAFF
v_call: TRBV6-6; clone_size: .; d_call: TRBD1; j_call: TRBJ2-4; cdr3_nt: TGTGCCAGCAGTTACCGGGGACAGGGGGGCAAAAACATTCAGTACTTC; cdr3_aa: CASSYRGQGGKNIQYF
v_call: TRBV2; clone_size: .; d_call: TRBD1; j_call: TRBJ1-5; cdr3_nt: TGTGCCAGCAGTGGACAGGGTTATCAGCCCCAGCATTTT; cdr3_aa: CASSGQGYQPQHF
v_call: TRBV9; clone_size: .; d_call: .; j_call: TRBJ1-3; cdr3_nt: TGTGCCAGCAGCCCCCGCCGGGGTGGAGGAAACACCATATATTTT; cdr3_aa: CASSPRRGGGNTIYF
v_call: TRBV7-2; clone_size: .; d_call: .; j_call: TRBJ1-2; cdr3_nt: TGTGCCAGCAGCCCTGGCGGGTACGCCTATGGCTACACCTTC; cdr3_aa: CASSPGGYAYGYTF
v_call: TRBV30; clone_size: .; d_call: .; j_call: TRBJ1-4; cdr3_nt: TGTGCCCTCTCGGGGGGTCCTGAAAAACTGTTTTTT; cdr3_aa: CALSGGPEKLFF
v_call: TRBV18; clone_size: .; d_call: TRBD2; j_call: TRBJ2-7; cdr3_nt: TGTGCCAGCTCACCACTAGGGAGGGGAGCGACCTACGAGCAGTACTTC; cdr3_aa: CASSPLGRGATYEQYF
v_call: TRBV5-4; clone_size: .; d_call: .; j_call: TRBJ1-5; cdr3_nt: TGTGCCAGCAGCCTGGACTGGGGTCAGCCCCAGCATTTT; cdr3_aa: CASSLDWGQPQHF
v_call: TRBV7-6; clone_size: once; d_call: .; j_call: TRBJ2-2; cdr3_nt: TGTGCCAGCAGCTTATCGCAGGGGTTTGGCGGGGAGCTGTTTTTT; cdr3_aa: CASSLSQGFGGELFF
v_call: TRBV27; clone_size: .; d_call: .; j_call: TRBJ1-2; cdr3_nt: TGTGCCAGCAGTTTAGGAGCTAACTATGGCTACACCTTC; cdr3_aa: CASSLGANYGYTF
v_call: TRBV19; clone_size: .; d_call: TRBD1; j_call: TRBJ1-2; cdr3_nt: TGTGCCAGTAGTATATCGGGGTCAGGGGGCGACAACTATGGCTACACCTTC; cdr3_aa: CASSISGSGGDNYGYTF
v_call: TRBV2; clone_size: .; d_call: TRBD2; j_call: TRBJ2-1; cdr3_nt: TGTGCCAGCCGGACCGGGACTACCAACAATGAGCAGTTCTTC; cdr3_aa: CASRTGTTNNEQFF